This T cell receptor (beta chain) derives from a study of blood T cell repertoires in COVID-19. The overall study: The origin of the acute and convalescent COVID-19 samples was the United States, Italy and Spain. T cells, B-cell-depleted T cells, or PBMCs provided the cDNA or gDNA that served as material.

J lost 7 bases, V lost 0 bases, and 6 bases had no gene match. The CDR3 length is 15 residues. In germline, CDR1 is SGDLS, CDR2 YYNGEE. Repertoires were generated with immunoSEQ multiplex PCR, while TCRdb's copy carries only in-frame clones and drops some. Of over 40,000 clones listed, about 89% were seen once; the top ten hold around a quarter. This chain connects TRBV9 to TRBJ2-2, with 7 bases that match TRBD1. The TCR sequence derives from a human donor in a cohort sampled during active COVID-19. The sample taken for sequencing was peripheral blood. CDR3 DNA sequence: TGTGCCAGCAGCGTAGAAGGACAGGCCGGCGGGGAGCTGTTTTTT. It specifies CASSVEGQAGGELFF.